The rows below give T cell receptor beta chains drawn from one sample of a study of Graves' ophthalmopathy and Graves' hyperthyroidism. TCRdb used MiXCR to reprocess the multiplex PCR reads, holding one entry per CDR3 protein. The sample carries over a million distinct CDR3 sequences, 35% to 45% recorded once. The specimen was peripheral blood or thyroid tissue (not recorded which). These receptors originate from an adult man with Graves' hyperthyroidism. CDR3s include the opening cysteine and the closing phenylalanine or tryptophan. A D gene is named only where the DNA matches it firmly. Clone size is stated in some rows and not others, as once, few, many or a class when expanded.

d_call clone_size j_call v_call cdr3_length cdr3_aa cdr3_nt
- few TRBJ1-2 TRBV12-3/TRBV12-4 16 CASSLAWRATNYGYTF TGTGCCAGCAGTTTAGCGTGGCGGGCTACAAACTATGGCTACACCTTC
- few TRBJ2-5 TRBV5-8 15 CASRGGGANQETQYF TGTGCCAGCAGGGGAGGGGGCGCAAACCAAGAGACCCAGTACTTC
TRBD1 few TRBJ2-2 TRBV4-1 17 CASSQDRTGRPTGELFF TGCGCCAGCAGCCAAGATCGGACAGGACGGCCCACCGGGGAGCTGTTTTTT
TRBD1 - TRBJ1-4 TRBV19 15 CASSMGQGGTEKLFF TGTGCCAGTAGTATGGGACAGGGCGGCACTGAAAAACTGTTTTTT
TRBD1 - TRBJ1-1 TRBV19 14 CASQDRGWNTEASF TGTGCCAGCCAGGACAGGGGTTGGAACACTGAAGCTTCCTTT
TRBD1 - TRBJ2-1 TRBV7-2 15 CASSSGTGTYNEQFF TGTGCCAGCAGCTCCGGGACAGGTACCTACAATGAGCAGTTCTTC
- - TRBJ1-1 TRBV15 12 CATSFQGTEAFF TGTGCCACCAGCTTCCAGGGGACTGAAGCTTTCTTT
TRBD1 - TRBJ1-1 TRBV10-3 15 CAISRDRVMNTEAFF TGTGCCATCAGCCGCGACAGGGTCATGAACACTGAAGCTTTCTTT
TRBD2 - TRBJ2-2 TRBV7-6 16 CASSLDAGGPPGELFF TGTGCCAGCAGCTTAGACGCGGGAGGGCCCCCCGGGGAGCTGTTTTTT
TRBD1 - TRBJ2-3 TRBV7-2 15 CASSHGTVYTDTQYF TGTGCCAGCAGCCACGGGACAGTGTACACAGATACGCAGTATTTT
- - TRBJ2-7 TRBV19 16 CASSPGIAGGLYEQYF TGTGCCAGTAGTCCTGGGATAGCCGGAGGACTCTACGAGCAGTACTTC
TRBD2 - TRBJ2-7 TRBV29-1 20 CSVEVTGKILAGANRYEQYF TGCAGCGTTGAAGTGACAGGGAAAATCCTAGCGGGAGCCAATAGGTACGAGCAGTACTTC
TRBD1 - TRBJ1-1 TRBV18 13 CASAQGASTEAFF TGTGCCAGCGCACAGGGGGCAAGCACTGAAGCTTTCTTT
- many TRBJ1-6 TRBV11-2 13 CATRGVPNSPLHF TGTGCCACCCGAGGAGTACCTAATTCACCCCTCCACTTT
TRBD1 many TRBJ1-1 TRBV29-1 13 CSVAGGRGTEAFF TGCAGCGTGGCAGGGGGCCGAGGGACTGAAGCTTTCTTT
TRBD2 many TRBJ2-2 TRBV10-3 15 CAISGAGEITGELFF TGTGCCATCAGCGGAGCGGGAGAGATCACCGGGGAGCTGTTTTTT
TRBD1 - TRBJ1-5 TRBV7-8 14 CASRSDRDGQPQHF TGTGCCAGCAGGTCCGACAGGGACGGACAGCCCCAGCATTTT
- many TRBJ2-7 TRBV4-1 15 CASSQAGGTGYEQYF TGCGCCAGCAGCCAAGCTGGAGGGACTGGCTACGAGCAGTACTTC
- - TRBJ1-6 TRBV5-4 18 CASSLAAGKSSYNSPLHF TGTGCCAGCAGCTTGGCGGCAGGAAAAAGCTCCTATAATTCACCCCTCCACTTT
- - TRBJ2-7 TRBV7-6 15 CASSSETDVTYEQYF TGTGCCAGCAGCTCCGAAACGGACGTCACCTACGAGCAGTACTTC
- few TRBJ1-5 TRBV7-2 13 CASSGAGRAYEHF TGTGCCAGCAGCGGGGCGGGACGGGCCTACGAGCATTTT
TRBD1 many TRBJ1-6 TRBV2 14 CASSPQGDVSPLHF TGTGCCAGCAGTCCGCAGGGGGATGTGTCACCCCTCCACTTT
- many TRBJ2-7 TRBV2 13 CASRPHGGYEQYF TGTGCCAGCAGACCCCACGGGGGCTACGAGCAGTACTTC
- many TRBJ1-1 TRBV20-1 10 CSAPSTEAFF TGCAGTGCCCCCAGCACTGAAGCTTTCTTT
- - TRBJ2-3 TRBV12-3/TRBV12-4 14 CASSAAPSTDTQYF TGTGCCAGCAGCGCCGCACCCAGCACAGATACGCAGTATTTT
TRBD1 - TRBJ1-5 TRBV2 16 CASSVGRDRRNQPQHF TGTGCCAGCAGTGTAGGTAGGGACAGGAGAAATCAGCCCCAGCATTTT
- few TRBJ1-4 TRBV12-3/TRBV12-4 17 CASTRNRALATNEKLFF TGTGCCAGCACCCGGAACAGGGCGTTAGCAACTAATGAAAAACTGTTTTTT
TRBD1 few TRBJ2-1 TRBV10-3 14 CAIQRQGPYNEQFF TGTGCCATCCAGAGACAGGGCCCCTACAATGAGCAGTTCTTC
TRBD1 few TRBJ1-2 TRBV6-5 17 CASSSPRRTGLPYGYTF TGTGCCAGCAGTTCTCCGCGTCGGACAGGGTTACCCTATGGCTACACCTTC
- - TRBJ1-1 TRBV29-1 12 CSLDPENTEAFF TGCAGCTTGGATCCCGAGAACACTGAAGCTTTCTTT
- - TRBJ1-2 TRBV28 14 CASSEHGGGYGYTF TGTGCCAGCAGTGAGCATGGGGGTGGCTATGGCTACACCTTC